The 18 T cell receptor beta chains presented below share a single source sample, sequenced in a study of graft-versus-host responses after intestinal transplantation. Clones were read by immunoSEQ multiplex PCR, and TCRdb kept only the in-frame ones, dropping some. The sample holds about 70,000 clones, roughly 91% seen once. Their antigen targets remain unknown. The source was unstimulated CD8+ T cells sorted from spleen or lymph node cells, collected before intestinal transplant. Receptor source: a human donor who received an intestinal transplant.

Regarding this clone: The identical CDR3 is also encoded by other nucleotide sequences in the sample. V is TRBV19 and J is TRBJ1-1, with unresolved D. Trimming left V 2 bases short and J 6 bases short, with 7 bases between. The CDR3 contains 12 residues. Germline-derived CDR1 and CDR2 are LNHDA and SQIVND (reference sequence). The CDR3 here is CASSIRGSEAFF. The DNA of the CDR3 is TGTGCCAGTAGTATACGGGGATCTGAAGCTTTCTTT. The entire variable domain, with the rest obtained from reference TRBV19 and TRBJ1-1, is as follows: DGGITQSPKYLFRKEGQNVTLSCEQNLNHDAMYWYRQDPGQGLRLIYYSQIVNDFQKGDIAEGYSVSREKKESFPLTVTSAQKNPTAFYLCASSIRGSEAFFGQGTRLTVV.

The J gene is TRBJ1-1, the V gene TRBV4-1, with D perhaps matching TRBD1 (6 bases). Trimming stripped 4 bases from V and 4 bases from J, with 16 bases between. CDR1 is MGHRA and CDR2 is YSYEKL in the germline V gene. This CDR3 has 15 residues. This CDR3 is CASSPVGHRGTEAFF. For the CDR3, the DNA is TGCGCCAGCAGCCCCGTGGGACACCGGGGCACTGAAGCTTTCTTT.

This chain links TRBV6-5 with TRBJ1-2; no firm D call. Germline CDR1 and CDR2: MNHEY and SVGAGI. V was trimmed by 0 bases and J by 7 bases, leaving 12 bases between them. This CDR3 spans 14 amino acids. The CDR3 sequence: CASSYSSGVGGYTF. The CDR3 DNA follows: TGTGCCAGCAGTTACTCGAGCGGGGTCGGTGGCTACACCTTC.

The chain employs TRBV29-1 and TRBJ1-1; the D is unclear. Germline lookup yields CDR1 SQVTM and CDR2 ANQGSEA. Trimming left V 4 bases short and J 8 bases short, with 8 bases between. There are 10 residues in the CDR3. CDR3 nucleotides: TGCAGCGTTGTTTTGGAGGAAGCTTTCTTT. Protein sequence: CSVVLEEAFF.

This clone has just one count. The chain recombines TRBV9 with TRBJ1-4; possible D gene TRBD1, 5 bases. Germline CDR1 reads SGDLS; CDR2 reads YYNGEE. V lost 4 bases to trimming and J lost 6 bases, with 13 bases between them. CDR3 length: 14 amino acids. The CDR3: CASSNPQGDEKLFF. CDR3 coding DNA: TGTGCCAGCAGCAATCCCCAAGGGGATGAAAAACTGTTTTTT.

The V gene is TRBV29-1, the J gene TRBJ2-7, with TRBD1 as a possible D gene (6 bases). The CDR3 spans 11 residues. The ends were cut back, 3 bases at V and 5 bases at J, with 8 bases in the middle. CDR1 is SQVTM, CDR2 ANQGSEA, per germline. The CDR3 nucleotides are TGCAGCGTTGATCCAGGGGACGAGCAGTACTTC. This translates into CSVDPGDEQYF.

The chain carries TRBV10-2 and TRBJ1-2; the D gene is possibly TRBD1 (6 bases). Per germline, CDR1 WSHSY and CDR2 SAAADI. V lost 8 bases, J lost 0 bases, and 16 bases lay in between. This CDR3 spans 15 amino acids. CDR3 sequence (DNA): TGCGCCAGCGGATTAGGGGGACCCACTAACTATGGCTACACCTTC. This codes for CASGLGGPTNYGYTF.

This chain links TRBV6-1 with TRBJ1-3, with D possibly TRBD1 on 5 matching bases. V gave up 3 bases and J gave up 8 bases, with 14 bases separating them. Germline assignment: CDR1 MNHNS and CDR2 SASEGT. The CDR3 loop spans 14 amino acids. CDR3 sequence reads: CASSDWTSGDTIYF. The CDR3 DNA follows: TGTGCCAGCAGTGATTGGACATCTGGGGACACCATATATTTT.

This clone has just a few counts. This sequence joins TRBV30 and TRBJ2-1; tentatively, D is TRBD2 (5 bases). This CDR3 region has 13 residues. V lost 8 bases to trimming and J lost 4 bases, with 15 bases between them. Germline V gene data show CDR1 as GTSNPN and CDR2 as SVGIG (reference sequence). CDR3 residues: CAPRGGLYNEQFF. For the CDR3, the DNA is TGTGCCCCCCGGGGTGGGCTATACAATGAGCAGTTCTTC.

The J gene is TRBJ2-3, the V gene TRBV7-8; D is perhaps TRBD1 (6 bases). Germline assignment: CDR1 SGHVS and CDR2 FQNEAQ. Trimming removed 6 bases from V and 2 bases from J, with 12 bases in between. The CDR3 contains 14 residues. CDR3 residues: CASSEGQLTDTQYF. The CDR3 DNA is TGTGCCAGCAGTGAAGGACAGCTCACAGATACGCAGTATTTT.

The J gene is TRBJ1-2, the V gene TRBV6-5; 7 nucleotides match TRBD1. Per the germline V gene, CDR1 is MNHEY and CDR2 is SVGAGI. The CDR3 is 14 amino acids. V lost 6 bases to trimming and J lost 4 bases; unmatched junction nucleotides: 8. The CDR3 nucleotides are TGTGCCAGCAGCCCAACAGGGGCTGCCTATGGCTACACCTTC. Its protein is CASSPTGAAYGYTF.

The chain links TRBV5-4 to TRBJ1-1; TRBD1 might be the D (6 bases). This CDR3 is 14 amino acids long. Germline CDR1 and CDR2: SGHNT and YYREEE (reference sequence). V shed 3 bases and J shed 2 bases, with 11 bases lying between them. CDR3 loop: CASSWRGGNTEAFF. The CDR3 coding sequence is TGTGCCAGCAGCTGGAGAGGGGGTAACACTGAAGCTTTCTTT.

The chain couples TRBV29-1 to TRBJ2-7, with a weak D call TRBD2 (6 bases). The CDR3 loop spans 13 amino acids. Germline CDR1 SQVTM, CDR2 ANQGSEA. V was clipped by 3 bases and J by 1 base, with 10 bases between them. The CDR3 DNA follows: TGCAGCGTTGAGGAGGGGTCTTCCTACGAGCAGTACTTC. Translation gives CSVEEGSSYEQYF.

The CDR3 nucleotides read TGTGCCAGCAGTTACCCTGCGTCGGGAGTAGGAAACACCATATATTTT. Its translation: CASSYPASGVGNTIYF. This sequence joins TRBV6-6 and TRBJ1-3, with D uncertain. Trimming removed 2 bases at V and 4 bases at J, with 15 bases between. The CDR3 covers 16 residues. From germline, CDR1 is MNHNY and CDR2 SVGAGI (reference sequence).

As for this clone: Other DNA sequences of this sample code for an identical CDR3. V usage is TRBV9 and J usage is TRBJ2-7; 7 bases fit TRBD2. Germline CDR1 is SGDLS and CDR2 is YYNGEE. V gave up 0 bases and J gave up 2 bases; unmatched junction bases: 5. CDR3 length: 15 residues. The CDR3 is CASSVGSGGAYEQYF. In DNA form, the CDR3 reads TGTGCCAGCAGCGTAGGATCGGGAGGCGCCTACGAGCAGTACTTC.

The chain combines TRBV9 with TRBJ1-2; TRBD1 agrees at 7 bases. Germline lookup yields CDR1 SGDLS and CDR2 YYNGEE. The ends lost 5 bases at V and 3 bases at J; junction bases unmatched: 1. The CDR3 extends over 12 amino acids. The CDR3 protein is CASSGQDYGYTF. The CDR3, as DNA: TGTGCCAGCAGTGGACAGGACTATGGCTACACCTTC. The full variable domain, rest sourced from reference TRBV9 and TRBJ1-2, is DSGVTQTPKHLITATGQRVTLRCSPRSGDLSVYWYQQSLDQGLQFLIQYYNGEERAKGNILERFSAQQFPDLHSELNLSSLELGDSALYFCASSGQDYGYTFGSGTRLTVV.

V and J are TRBV6-1 and TRBJ1-6; TRBD1 matches at 10 bases. V lost 6 bases, J lost 10 bases, and 6 bases stayed unmatched. Germline lookup yields CDR1 MNHNS and CDR2 SASEGT. This CDR3 is 14 amino acids long. CDR3 sequence reads: CASSPGQGPSPLHF. CDR3 in DNA: TGTGCCAGCAGCCCGGGACAGGGGCCCTCACCCCTCCACTTT.

V gene TRBV6-5 combines with J gene TRBJ1-1; D may be TRBD1 (6 bases). The ends were cut back, 7 bases at V and 0 bases at J, with 12 bases in the middle. CDR3 length: 14 residues. The germline gives CDR1 MNHEY, CDR2 SVGAGI. The CDR3 here is CASKQGHMNTEAFF. Written as DNA, the CDR3 is TGTGCCAGCAAACAGGGTCATATGAACACTGAAGCTTTCTTT.